The next 27 T cell receptor beta chains were all read from a single sample in a study of PD-L1 blockade in urothelial cancer. Sequenced by immunoSEQ multiplex PCR; TCRdb stores in-frame clones only, minus some. The sample lists around 70,000 clones, around 84% occurring once. Sequencing was performed on PBMCs, taken around atezolizumab (anti-PD-L1) treatment. The receptors were gathered from an older man with urothelial cancer.

This clone was detected only once. This chain connects TRBV27 to TRBJ2-1, with TRBD1 matching 8 bases. The CDR3 is made up of 16 amino acids. Germline CDR1 MNHEY, CDR2 SMNVEV (reference sequence). Trimming cost V 5 bases and J 4 bases; bases outside gene matches: 10. The CDR3 DNA reads as TGTGCCAGCAGTCAAGGGACAGGAAAGGGGTACAATGAGCAGTTCTTC. It translates to CASSQGTGKGYNEQFF.

The chain recombines TRBV9 with TRBJ2-1; TRBD2 matches at 8 bases. Germline CDR1 SGDLS, CDR2 YYNGEE. The CDR3 runs 15 residues. The V and J ends lost 2 bases and 4 bases, in that order; junction bases with no gene match: 5. In nucleotides, the CDR3 is TGTGCCAGCAGCGTTGGGACTAGGGGGTACAATGAGCAGTTCTTC. It specifies CASSVGTRGYNEQFF.

The rearrangement joins TRBV28 to TRBJ2-6; D remains unclear. The germline CDR1 and CDR2 sequences are MDHEN and SYDVKM. V was trimmed by 2 bases and J by 0 bases, leaving 11 bases between them. The CDR3 is made up of 17 amino acids. CDR3 loop: CASSLAGRVSGANVLTF. The CDR3 nucleotides are TGTGCCAGCAGTTTAGCCGGTCGTGTCTCTGGGGCCAACGTCCTGACTTTC. The full variable domain, rest sourced from reference TRBV28 and TRBJ2-6, is DVKVTQSSRYLVKRTGEKVFLECVQDMDHENMFWYRQDPGLGLRLIYFSYDVKMKEKGDIPEGYSVSREKKERFSLILESASTNQTSMYLCASSLAGRVSGANVLTFGAGSRLTVL.

This chain connects TRBV5-6 to TRBJ2-1, with 8 bases matching TRBD1. Germline V gene data show CDR1 as SGHDT and CDR2 as YYEEEE. Trimming at V came to 4 bases and at J to 9 bases, leaving 12 bases not matched to a gene. The CDR3 loop spans 15 amino acids. The CDR3 loop reads CASSLGGQGLFEQFF. In DNA form, the CDR3 reads TGTGCCAGCAGCCTGGGAGGACAGGGTTTGTTTGAGCAGTTCTTC.

The table lists this clone with a count of one. The genes are TRBV9 and TRBJ2-3, with 11 positions matching TRBD2. The CDR3 sequence is 16 residues long. The ends lost 0 bases at V and 5 bases at J; junction bases unmatched: 5. Germline V gene sequence: CDR1 SGDLS, CDR2 YYNGEE. The CDR3 sequence is CASSVASGLAGDTQYF. CDR3 bases: TGTGCCAGCAGCGTAGCTTCCGGACTAGCGGGAGATACGCAGTATTTT. Supplemented by reference TRBV9 and TRBJ2-3, the full variable domain reads DSGVTQTPKHLITATGQRVTLRCSPRSGDLSVYWYQQSLDQGLQFLIQYYNGEERAKGNILERFSAQQFPDLHSELNLSSLELGDSALYFCASSVASGLAGDTQYFGPGTRLTVL.

The chain couples TRBV28 to TRBJ1-2, with D perhaps matching TRBD1 (5 bases). Trimming removed 5 bases from V and 4 bases from J, with 11 bases in between. CDR1 is MDHEN and CDR2 is SYDVKM in the germline V gene. The CDR3 contains 13 residues. This CDR3 reads CASSDSWLYGYTF. CDR3 nucleotide sequence: TGTGCCAGCAGTGACAGCTGGCTCTATGGCTACACCTTC.

J is TRBJ1-3 and V is TRBV4-1; TRBD1 might be the D (5 bases). V dropped 0 bases and J dropped 0 bases, with 18 bases sitting between them. The CDR3 is made up of 19 amino acids. Looked up from germline, CDR1 is MGHRA and CDR2 is YSYEKL. The CDR3 here is CASSQESKRQIPSGNTIYF. As DNA, the CDR3 is TGCGCCAGCAGCCAAGAGTCGAAGAGACAGATCCCCTCTGGAAACACCATATATTTT.

The J gene is TRBJ2-7, the V gene TRBV19, with TRBD2 as a possible D gene (6 bases). The CDR3 length is 12 residues. Germline V lookup: CDR1 LNHDA, CDR2 SQIVND (reference sequence). Between the trimmed V and J ends, which lost 5 bases and 4 bases, there was a span of 9 bases. The CDR3 DNA is TGTGCCAGTAGTCGCGGGGAATACGAGCAGTACTTC. It encodes CASSRGEYEQYF.

A few counts support this clone. The J gene is TRBJ2-7, the V gene TRBV23-1, with D uncertain. TRBV23-1 is placed among ORFs of uncertain function. The CDR3 runs to 10 residues. The CDR3 region has the DNA TGCGCCAGCAGTCAAAGCCGGCCGAGGGTC. Its protein product is CASSQSRPRV.

The chain couples TRBV7-9 to TRBJ2-5; TRBD2 agrees at 9 bases. The CDR3 spans 18 residues. With 1 base clipped from V and 4 bases from J, the junction kept 13 bases outside the gene matches. Per the germline V gene, CDR1 is SEHNR and CDR2 is FQNEAQ (reference sequence). The CDR3 spells CASSLGRASGRMLETQYF. The CDR3, as DNA: TGTGCCAGCAGCTTAGGGAGGGCGAGCGGGAGGATGTTAGAGACCCAGTACTTC.

In its sample, this clone was seen a few times. The chain links TRBV27 to TRBJ1-5, with TRBD1 matching 10 bases. Germline lookup yields CDR1 MNHEY and CDR2 SMNVEV (reference sequence). Trimming at V came to 8 bases and at J to 0 bases, leaving 1 base not matched to a gene. The CDR3 is made up of 14 amino acids. CDR3 sequence: CASGTGDSNQPQHF. CDR3 nucleotide sequence: TGTGCCAGCGGGACAGGGGATAGCAATCAGCCCCAGCATTTT.

V usage is TRBV11-2 and J usage is TRBJ2-1, with D uncertain. CDR3 size: 15 residues. Germline values: CDR1 SGHAT, CDR2 FQNNGV. V lost 6 bases and J 0 bases, leaving 12 bases between the germline ends. This chain's CDR3 is CASSFSESSYNEQFF. CDR3 nucleotides: TGTGCCAGCAGTTTCAGTGAAAGCTCCTACAATGAGCAGTTCTTC.

In DNA, the CDR3 is TGTGCCAGCAGCCAAGCGAGACCTAGCGGGTACGAGCAGTACTTC. The encoded protein is CASSQARPSGYEQYF. The V and J genes are TRBV4-2 and TRBJ2-7; 8 bases map to TRBD2. Per the germline V gene, CDR1 is LGHNA and CDR2 is YNFKEQ. V lost 1 base, J lost 4 bases, and 6 bases stayed unmatched. The CDR3 is made up of 15 amino acids.

The chain carries TRBV19 and TRBJ2-5; TRBD2 matches at 7 bases. This CDR3 has 17 residues. CDR1 and CDR2 from the germline V gene are LNHDA and SQIVND (reference sequence). V dropped 6 bases and J dropped 5; count of bases not matched to a gene: 18. The CDR3 sequence is CASSPPGLLAEGETQYF. In DNA form, the CDR3 reads TGTGCCAGTAGCCCTCCCGGACTGCTAGCGGAGGGGGAGACCCAGTACTTC. Combining the CDR3 with reference TRBV19 and TRBJ2-5 gives the whole variable domain DGGITQSPKYLFRKEGQNVTLSCEQNLNHDAMYWYRQDPGQGLRLIYYSQIVNDFQKGDIAEGYSVSREKKESFPLTVTSAQKNPTAFYLCASSPPGLLAEGETQYFGPGTRLLVL.

V usage is TRBV18 and J usage is TRBJ2-2, with 9 bases that match TRBD1. From germline, CDR1 is KGHSH and CDR2 LQKENI. The CDR3 length is 16 residues. V was clipped by 0 bases and J by 5 bases; unmatched bases: 4. The CDR3 protein is CASSPPGQGRTGELFF. In nucleotides, the CDR3 is TGTGCCAGCTCACCACCTGGACAGGGGCGGACCGGGGAGCTGTTTTTT.

The chain joins TRBV5-1 to TRBJ1-4; 8 nucleotides line up with TRBD1. This CDR3 is built from 14 residues. J was trimmed by 7 bases and V by 4 bases; bases with no gene match: 6. The germline gives CDR1 SGHRS, CDR2 YFSETQ. CDR3 coding DNA: TGCGCCAGCAGCCCGGGACAGGCTCCTGAAAAACTGTTTTTT. It specifies CASSPGQAPEKLFF.

This sequence joins TRBV9 and TRBJ2-3, with 12 bases lining up with TRBD2. The trim removed 0 bases at V and 6 bases at J, leaving 8 bases unmatched. This CDR3 contains 17 residues. The germline V gene has CDR1 SGDLS and CDR2 YYNGEE. CDR3 region: CASSVARTSGAGDTQYF. For the CDR3, the DNA is TGTGCCAGCAGCGTAGCTCGGACTAGCGGGGCCGGGGATACGCAGTATTTT.

The V and J genes are TRBV7-3 and TRBJ1-3; no clear D. CDR1 is SGHTA and CDR2 is FQGTGA in the germline V gene. V was shortened by 4 bases and J by 0 bases, with 7 bases between the two germline ends. This CDR3 has 14 amino acids. DNA of the CDR3: TGTGCCAGCAGCTCGACAAGCTCTGGAAACACCATATATTTT. Translating it yields CASSSTSSGNTIYF.

This sequence joins TRBV11-2 and TRBJ2-1; unclear D gene. Germline values: CDR1 SGHAT, CDR2 FQNNGV. Trimming pared 5 bases from V and 4 bases from J, leaving 9 bases between. The CDR3 runs 13 residues. CDR3 DNA: TGTGCCAGCAGCCCCCGCGGTTACAATGAGCAGTTCTTC. Protein product: CASSPRGYNEQFF.

This clone was counted once. The chain joins TRBV29-1 to TRBJ2-4; D is possibly TRBD2 (7 bases). Germline loops: CDR1 SQVTM, CDR2 ANQGSEA. This CDR3 has 15 residues. V lost 7 bases, J lost 0 bases, and 16 bases lay in between. The CDR3: CSAGGTFLAKNIQYF. CDR3 sequence (DNA): TGCAGCGCCGGGGGGACATTCCTAGCCAAAAACATTCAGTACTTC.

The chain has TRBV28 and TRBJ2-7, with TRBD1 identical over 7 bases. The germline CDR1 and CDR2 sequences are MDHEN and SYDVKM. This CDR3 is built from 16 residues. V shed 4 bases and J 5 bases; nucleotides not matched to a gene: 14. The CDR3 DNA sequence: TGTGCCAGCAGTTCCTGGACAGGTCCCCTCTCGGACGAGCAGTACTTC. Its protein product is CASSSWTGPLSDEQYF.

The chain couples TRBV11-2 to TRBJ2-7; D is ambiguous. The CDR3 has 11 amino acids. Germline-derived CDR1 and CDR2 are SGHAT and FQNNGV. V was clipped by 5 bases and J by 1 base, with 3 bases between them. The CDR3 loop reads CASSPSYEQYF. CDR3 sequence (DNA): TGTGCCAGCAGCCCGTCCTACGAGCAGTACTTC. The whole variable domain, filled in from reference TRBV11-2 and TRBJ2-7, reads EAGVAQSPRYKIIEKRQSVAFWCNPISGHATLYWYQQILGQGPKLLIQFQNNGVVDDSQLPKDRFSAERLKGVDSTLKIQPAKLEDSAVYLCASSPSYEQYFGPGTRLTVT.

This clone occurred once. The genes are TRBV13 and TRBJ2-6, with D perhaps matching TRBD1 (5 bases). This CDR3 is 16 amino acids long. V lost 4 bases, J lost 2 bases, and 12 bases lay in between. Germline CDR1 and CDR2: PRHDT and FYEKMQ (reference sequence). The DNA of the CDR3 is TGTGCCAGCAGCTCCTCACAGGTAACTGGGGCCAACGTCCTGACTTTC. Amino acids: CASSSSQVTGANVLTF.

The V and J genes are TRBV19 and TRBJ2-2; TRBD2 agrees at 7 bases. The junction had 4 bases not matched to a gene; V was cut back by 0 bases and J by 6 bases. CDR1 is LNHDA and CDR2 is SQIVND in the germline V gene (reference sequence). CDR3 length: 15 amino acids. DNA of the CDR3: TGTGCCAGTAGTATAGATCGTGCGGGGGCCGGGGAGCTGTTTTTT. This gives the protein CASSIDRAGAGELFF.

The V gene is TRBV19, the J gene TRBJ1-5; 7 bases line up with TRBD1. Germline V lookup: CDR1 LNHDA, CDR2 SQIVND (reference sequence). The CDR3 length is 19 residues. V lost 1 base, J lost 1 base, and 13 bases stayed unmatched. This CDR3 is CASSIGGARGDVSNQPQHF. The CDR3 coding sequence is TGTGCCAGTAGTATAGGGGGAGCCAGGGGGGATGTAAGCAATCAGCCCCAGCATTTT. The whole variable domain, remainder taken from reference TRBV19 and TRBJ1-5, is DGGITQSPKYLFRKEGQNVTLSCEQNLNHDAMYWYRQDPGQGLRLIYYSQIVNDFQKGDIAEGYSVSREKKESFPLTVTSAQKNPTAFYLCASSIGGARGDVSNQPQHFGDGTRLSIL.

The V call is TRBV7-2, the J call TRBJ2-7; 14 bases align to TRBD2. Trimming took 2 bases from V and 12 from J; bases not matched to a gene: 12. The CDR3 length is 16 residues. In germline, CDR1 is SGHTA, CDR2 FQGNSA. The CDR3 nucleotides read TGTGCCAGCAGCTTATTAGTTGGGACTAGCGGGAGTAAGTCGTACTTC. Protein product: CASSLLVGTSGSKSYF.

This sequence joins TRBV4-1 and TRBJ2-2, with D tentatively TRBD2 (5 bases). V gave up 4 bases and J gave up 1 base, with 19 bases separating them. This CDR3 comprises 18 residues. Germline loops: CDR1 MGHRA, CDR2 YSYEKL. The chain's CDR3 is CASSPPHRGRRNTGELFF. CDR3 in DNA: TGCGCCAGCAGCCCCCCCCACAGAGGGAGACGGAACACCGGGGAGCTGTTTTTT.